Listed below are T cell receptor beta chains from one sample, sequenced in a study of T-cell reconstitution after alpha-beta-depleted transplantation in children. MiXCR, applied by TCRdb to the PCR reads, yields one record per CDR3 protein. The data hold some 120,000 distinct CDR3 sequences, with 23% observed a single time. This sample comprised PBMCs, mostly from graft donor cells, obtained 180 days after TCRalphabeta/CD19-depleted stem cell transplant. The receptor set was obtained from a male patient between 2 and 10 years old who had a stem cell transplant for chronic granulomatous disease, so the T cells may come from the graft donor. CDR3s leave out the opening cysteine and the closing phenylalanine or tryptophan.

TRBV6-6 ASSPVYNEQF
TRBV15 ATSRVDDRYGYT
TRBV27 ASSYSTGGRFYEQY
TRBV24-1 ATSDNRAAGETQY
TRBV5-1 ASSLAQGRSEQY
TRBV29-1 SVEDQGGGTGNEQY
TRBV20-1 SARVRDYTDTQY
TRBV12-3/TRBV12-4 ASTIGQGGYEQF
TRBV6-1 ASRARVYSNQPQH
TRBV20-1 SAMGADTQY
TRBV5-1 ASSSSGETQY
TRBV19 ASSIEAGFGTEAF
TRBV29-1 SVVGGTGANVLT
TRBV20-1 SARAPTGGSYEQY
TRBV12-3/TRBV12-4 ASSFHSILSNQPQH
TRBV28 ASSFDPPGQGARNTIY
TRBV6-5 ASSSATNEKLF
TRBV12-3/TRBV12-4 ASGRGYEQY
TRBV12-3/TRBV12-4 ASSFWGVWNIQY
TRBV20-1 SARRGSYGYT
TRBV12-3/TRBV12-4 ANPLAGPDCNEQF
TRBV20-1 SATRGSLEYEQY
TRBV7-8 ASSAGLLPDTQY
TRBV20-1 SALTGLIQETQY
TRBV15 ATSREFKTGELF
TRBV7-8 ASRLTDANTGELF
TRBV7-2 ASSSETSGGKAQY
TRBV20-1 SARARGGTDTQY
TRBV7-6 ASSLIISGRTYEQY
TRBV29-1 SVERGETQY
TRBV20-1 SARDRREAKNIQY
TRBV5-1 ASRRGGPPTDTQY
TRBV9 ASSLRLDEQF
TRBV5-1 ASSFGYSSGIGNEQF
TRBV12-3/TRBV12-4 ASSYMLLGSYEQY
TRBV4-2 ASSQGPGGNQPQH
TRBV20-1 SARTVGFQETQY
TRBV5-5 ASSLVTGNQPQH
TRBV5-5 ASSATGGNEKLF
TRBV30 AWTTGVNQPQH
TRBV7-9 ASSPIGDHPYEQY
TRBV29-1 STRDSLYEQY
TRBV5-1 ASSPKPTGTSVSYEQY
TRBV6-5 ASSHLRSQETQY
TRBV7-9 ASSLPSGTEAF
TRBV5-4 ASSLWTGPYGYT
TRBV20-1 SATRFGGTYNEQF
TRBV12-3/TRBV12-4 ASSLGHAGGSYNEQF
TRBV12-3/TRBV12-4 ALSLGYGTSGRATETQY
TRBV29-1 SVGRFPPYNEQF